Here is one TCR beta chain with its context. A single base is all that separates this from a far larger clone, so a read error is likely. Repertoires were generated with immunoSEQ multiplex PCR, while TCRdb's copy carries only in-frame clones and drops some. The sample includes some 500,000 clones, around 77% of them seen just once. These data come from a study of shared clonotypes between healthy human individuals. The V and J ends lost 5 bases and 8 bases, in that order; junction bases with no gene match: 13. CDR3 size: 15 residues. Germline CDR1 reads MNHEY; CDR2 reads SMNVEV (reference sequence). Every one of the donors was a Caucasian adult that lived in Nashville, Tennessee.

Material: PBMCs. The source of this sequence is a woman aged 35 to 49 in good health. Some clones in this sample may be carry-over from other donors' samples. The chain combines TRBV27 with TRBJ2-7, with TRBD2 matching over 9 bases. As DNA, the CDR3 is TGTGCCAGCAGTGACTACCTAGCGGGACGGTACAAGCAGTACTTC. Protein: CASSDYLAGRYKQYF.